This entry features one TCR beta chain sequence. There are a few counts of this clonotype. Its specific antigen is unknown. Within one base of it there is no much larger clone, and no base qualities were kept. Library generation was performed with RT-PCR. Sequencing relied on an Illumina HiSeq 2500. TCRdb reworked the public reads: Q25 trimming with fastp, MiXCR clone assembly, productive beta chains retained. All rows with the same CDR3 protein become a single entry with the most common DNA and genes. This sample comprises 500,000 to 550,000 distinct CDR3 sequences, approximately 7.3% of them detected only once. The ten biggest clones cover under 15% of the sample. From its cysteine to its phenylalanine, the CDR3 spans 15 amino acids. Only the CDR3 part of the read is kept: 45 bases, read in frame from the first base. The germline V gene gives CDR1 as LGHNA and CDR2 as YSLEER. The V end loses 1 base and the J end loses 5 bases, and a stretch of 14 bases separates them.

These data are taken from a study of response to subunit inactivated influenza vaccine (dated by TCRdb to between 2018 and 2020). Notes on the research overall: Deep quantitative T cell receptor repertoire profiling was used in the study to track responses to a trivalent subunit inactivated influenza vaccine.

The paper's findings and limits, for the study overall: According to the authors, only a limited number of new T cells may be recruited by each seasonal influenza vaccination.

This clonotype originated in a man aged 50 to 75 who received an inactivated influenza vaccine. Donor details come from another sample of the same person, matched by shared clones. The V and J genes are TRBV4-3 and TRBJ1-2; the D gene lacks a confident call. This sample comprised PBMCs from blood, obtained less than 25 months after vaccination. The CDR3 protein sequence reads: CASSQVGTRAYGYTF. The sequenced DNA: TGCGCCAGCAGCCAAGTTGGAACACGGGCATATGGCTACACCTTC.